Presented here are 25 T cell receptor beta chains from one specimen sequenced in a study of blood T cell repertoires in COVID-19. Assay: immunoSEQ multiplex PCR; the TCRdb copy retains only in-frame clones and omits some. Among about 23,000 clones, approximately 85% were seen once, and the ten largest hold 20% to 25%. Input material: peripheral blood. All receptors come from a man aged 65-85 years in a cohort sampled during active COVID-19.

The chain uses TRBV4-1 and TRBJ2-5, with a possible D match to TRBD2 (5 bases). The CDR3 contains 13 residues. Per germline, CDR1 MGHRA and CDR2 YSYEKL. The V gene lost 2 bases and the J gene lost 5 bases, with 9 bases spanning the gap. The CDR3 loop reads CASSQWRRETQYF. The CDR3 DNA sequence: TGCGCCAGCAGCCAATGGAGGCGTGAGACCCAGTACTTC.

The gene calls are TRBV6-5 and TRBJ2-5, with TRBD1 matching 9 bases. The V segment lost 2 bases and the J segment 4 bases; nucleotides outside the gene matches: 8. Germline V lookup: CDR1 MNHEY, CDR2 SVGAGI. This CDR3 has 16 amino acids. The DNA of the CDR3 is TGTGCCAGCAGTTACGCTGGGACAGGGATTGGAGAGACCCAGTACTTC. Its protein is CASSYAGTGIGETQYF.

The CDR3 loop is CSARTGQYEQYF. The CDR3 bases are TGCAGCGCCAGGACAGGGCAGTACGAGCAGTACTTC. The chain carries TRBV29-1 and TRBJ2-7; 8 bases match TRBD1. The CDR3 has 12 residues. J gave up 4 bases and V 7 bases, and 6 bases lay outside the gene matches. The germline CDR1 and CDR2 sequences are SQVTM and ANQGSEA.

The V and J genes are TRBV28 and TRBJ2-3; 8 nucleotides align to TRBD1. The trim removed 5 bases at V and 1 base at J, leaving 8 bases unmatched. The CDR3 runs 16 residues. Germline CDR1 is MDHEN and CDR2 is SYDVKM. The CDR3 protein is CASSTPQGAGTDTQYF. The CDR3 DNA is TGTGCCAGCAGTACCCCCCAGGGGGCTGGCACAGATACGCAGTATTTT.

CDR3 residues: CAIAQGAFQPQHF. As DNA, the CDR3 is TGTGCCATCGCACAGGGGGCTTTTCAGCCCCAGCATTTT. The chain employs TRBV10-3 and TRBJ1-5, with 9 bases that match TRBD1. Trimming took 8 bases from V and 6 from J; bases not matched to a gene: 5. There are 13 residues in the CDR3. CDR1 and CDR2 (germline): ENHRY, SYGVKD.

The chain couples TRBV7-2 to TRBJ1-2; no clear D. Germline V gives CDR1 SGHTA, CDR2 FQGNSA. The CDR3 totals 13 residues. V was cut by 7 bases and J by 8 bases, with 17 bases left in between. The CDR3 reads CASTLTDSEGYTF. DNA for the CDR3: TGTGCCAGCACCCTGACTGACTCGGAGGGCTACACCTTC.

This clone came up once. V usage is TRBV11-3 and J usage is TRBJ2-1; 9 bases are shared with TRBD1. The CDR3 is 15 residues long. J gave up 7 bases and V 5 bases, and 9 bases lay outside the gene matches. Germline lookup yields CDR1 SGHNT and CDR2 YENEEA. The CDR3 loop reads CASSARTGAPNEQFF. Written as DNA, the CDR3 is TGTGCCAGCAGCGCCCGGACAGGGGCCCCGAATGAGCAGTTCTTC.

For this clone: One end of the junction does not line up with germline, which may come from a read error. The chain uses TRBV7-7 and TRBJ2-2; TRBD1 is a possible D gene (5 bases). Germline V CDR1 and CDR2: SSHAT, FNYEAQ (reference sequence). This CDR3 contains 15 residues. DNA of the CDR3: TGTGCTAGCAGCCCAGGACACACGAACACCGGGGAGCTGTTTTTT. Translation: CASSPGHTNTGELFF. Using reference TRBV7-7 and TRBJ2-2 for the parts outside the CDR3, the full variable domain is GAGVSQSPRYKVTKRGQDVTLRCDPISSHATLYWYQQALGQGPEFLTYFNYEAQPDKSGLPSDRFSAERPEGSISTLTIQRTEQRDSAMYRCASSPGHTNTGELFFGEGSRLTVL.

The table lists this clone with a few counts. The chain joins TRBV2 to TRBJ1-6; tentative D call: TRBD1 (6 bases). This CDR3 is built from 14 residues. V dropped 2 bases and J dropped 5 bases, with 7 bases sitting between them. Germline CDR1 is SNHLY and CDR2 is FYNNEI. The chain's CDR3 is CASSEHRDNSPLHF. The CDR3 DNA sequence: TGTGCCAGCAGTGAACACAGGGATAATTCACCCCTCCACTTT.

This clone was observed once. The V and J genes are TRBV5-1 and TRBJ1-1; the D is unclear. This CDR3 is 15 amino acids long. Trimming took 3 bases from V and 1 from J, leaving 13 bases between them. In germline, CDR1 is SGHRS, CDR2 YFSETQ. The CDR3 loop is CASSWGRGPNTEAFF. For the CDR3, the DNA is TGCGCCAGCAGCTGGGGTAGAGGGCCGAACACTGAAGCTTTCTTT.

This clone was detected only a few times. This chain connects TRBV6-5 to TRBJ2-1; 8 positions agree with TRBD2. The CDR3 has 14 residues. The J segment lost 5 bases and the V segment lost 7 bases, leaving 7 bases of the junction unmatched. From germline, CDR1 is MNHEY and CDR2 SVGAGI. Here the CDR3 reads CASIREGLNNEQFF. The CDR3 DNA reads TGTGCCAGCATTCGGGAGGGCCTTAACAATGAGCAGTTCTTC.

The V call is TRBV10-3, the J call TRBJ2-7, with D tentatively TRBD1 or TRBD2 (6 bases each). The CDR3 has 13 residues. Trimming shortened V by 6 bases and J by 4 bases, and 13 bases separated the two germline ends. Per the germline V gene, CDR1 is ENHRY and CDR2 is SYGVKD. CDR3 DNA: TGTGCCATCAGGGAGGGCAGGGGTTACGAGCAGTACTTC. Translating gives CAIREGRGYEQYF.

The chain links TRBV29-1 to TRBJ2-7, with D uncertain. Trimming removed 3 bases from V and 9 bases from J, with 21 bases in between. This CDR3 has 14 residues. Germline V gives CDR1 SQVTM, CDR2 ANQGSEA. The CDR3 loop reads CSVDTPAGENVQYF. CDR3 bases: TGCAGCGTTGATACGCCGGCAGGTGAGAATGTGCAGTACTTC.

This clone was seen only once. CDR3 protein: CASSLTGGSTDTQYF. The CDR3 nucleotides read TGTGCCAGCAGCCTGACAGGGGGCAGCACAGATACGCAGTATTTT. The chain is built from TRBV4-2 and TRBJ2-3; 10 positions match TRBD1. CDR1 is LGHNA and CDR2 is YNFKEQ in the germline V gene. This CDR3 is built from 15 residues. The ends lost 4 bases at V and 0 bases at J; junction bases unmatched: 1.

The CDR3 spells CATSDPTGGKTQYF. As DNA, the CDR3 is TGTGCCACCAGTGATCCGACAGGGGGGAAGACCCAGTACTTC. V gene TRBV24-1 combines with J gene TRBJ2-5, with TRBD1 matching 9 bases. The CDR3 runs to 14 residues. Trimming at V came to 3 bases and at J to 6 bases, leaving 4 bases not matched to a gene. Germline loops: CDR1 KGHDR, CDR2 SFDVKD.

The V and J genes are TRBV7-8 and TRBJ1-1; no clear D. CDR3 length equals 12 residues. V was trimmed by 0 bases and J by 8 bases, leaving 7 bases between them. CDR1 SGHVS and CDR2 FQNEAQ come from the germline V gene. The CDR3 region has the DNA TGTGCCAGCAGCTTAGCCGCCCGGGAAGCTTTCTTT. Translated, it gives CASSLAAREAFF.

There are a few counts of this clone. The chain links TRBV7-2 to TRBJ2-1; TRBD2 aligns across 13 bases. The CDR3 totals 14 residues. Germline CDR1 SGHTA, CDR2 FQGNSA. V lost 8 bases to trimming and J lost 5 bases; unmatched junction nucleotides: 3. The CDR3 DNA sequence: TGTGCCAGCGGACTAGCGGGAGATAACAATGAGCAGTTCTTC. It specifies CASGLAGDNNEQFF.

This clone came up a few times. The chain uses TRBV6-5 and TRBJ2-1; 10 bases fit TRBD2. In germline, CDR1 is MNHEY, CDR2 SVGAGI. Trimming at V came to 6 bases and at J to 6 bases, leaving 8 bases not matched to a gene. The length of the CDR3 is 15 residues. The CDR3 region is CASRTLAGDSNEQFF. CDR3 DNA: TGTGCCAGCAGGACTCTAGCGGGAGATTCCAATGAGCAGTTCTTC.

The chain carries TRBV2 and TRBJ2-1; possibly TRBD1 for D (5 bases). The V gene's germline CDR1 is SNHLY and CDR2 FYNNEI. Trimming took 5 bases from V and 3 from J, leaving 8 bases between them. This CDR3 region has 13 residues. The CDR3 spells CASSKDSYNEQFF. CDR3 sequence (DNA): TGTGCCAGCAGTAAAGACAGCTACAATGAGCAGTTCTTC.

The rearrangement uses TRBV11-3 and TRBJ2-5, with 11 bases aligning to TRBD2. V lost 5 bases and J lost 4; bases outside the gene matches: 3. Per germline, CDR1 SGHNT and CDR2 YENEEA. The CDR3 covers 14 residues. DNA of the CDR3: TGTGCCAGCAGCATCGGGACTAGCGGAGAGACCCAGTACTTC. It is translated as CASSIGTSGETQYF.

The V call is TRBV7-3, the J call TRBJ2-1; 9 positions agree with TRBD2. CDR3 length: 15 amino acids. V was pared by 5 bases and J by 7 bases, with 9 bases of the junction left unmatched. Germline V gene sequence: CDR1 SGHTA, CDR2 FQGTGA. The CDR3 protein is CASSPVIAGVNEQFF. The CDR3 bases are TGTGCCAGCAGCCCAGTGATAGCGGGAGTTAATGAGCAGTTCTTC.

The chain joins TRBV9 to TRBJ2-3; 12 nucleotides align to TRBD2. Trimming removed 3 bases from V and 6 bases from J; junction bases left unmatched: 5. The CDR3 totals 15 residues. CDR1 is SGDLS and CDR2 is YYNGEE in the germline V gene. CDR3 amino acids: CASSARTSGKDTQYF. In DNA, the CDR3 is TGTGCCAGCAGCGCCCGGACTAGCGGGAAGGATACGCAGTATTTT.

The chain is built from TRBV6-2 or TRBV6-3 and TRBJ2-3; tentatively, D is TRBD1 (5 bases). Trimming took 6 bases from V and 4 from J, leaving 23 bases between them. The CDR3 is made up of 17 amino acids. The germline V gene encodes CDR1 MNHEY and CDR2 SVGEGT. CDR3 nucleotides: TGTGCCAGCAGCCGATGGGCCCTGGGGCAGGGCCCAGATACGCAGTATTTT. It encodes CASSRWALGQGPDTQYF.

The chain recombines TRBV18 with TRBJ1-2, with D maybe TRBD1 (5 bases). This CDR3 has 17 residues. V was pared by 5 bases and J by 6 bases, with 25 bases between. Germline V gives CDR1 KGHSH, CDR2 LQKENI. This CDR3 reads CASSKQRGNSGRDGYTF. The CDR3 coding sequence is TGTGCCAGCTCAAAACAGCGGGGGAACTCCGGGCGGGATGGCTACACCTTC. The full variable domain, rest sourced from reference TRBV18 and TRBJ1-2, is NAGVMQNPRHLVRRRGQEARLRCSPMKGHSHVYWYRQLPEEGLKFMVYLQKENIIDESGMPKERFSAEFPKEGPSILRIQQVVRGDSAAYFCASSKQRGNSGRDGYTFGSGTRLTVV.

The gene calls are TRBV27 and TRBJ2-1; TRBD1 matches at 11 bases. CDR1 is MNHEY and CDR2 is SMNVEV in the germline V gene (reference sequence). The CDR3 is 16 residues long. Losses at the gene ends were 5 bases for V and 6 bases for J; bases not matched to a gene: 9. The CDR3 DNA sequence: TGTGCCAGCAGTAGTCCCGGACAGGGGGCGCGCAATGAGCAGTTCTTC. Residues: CASSSPGQGARNEQFF.